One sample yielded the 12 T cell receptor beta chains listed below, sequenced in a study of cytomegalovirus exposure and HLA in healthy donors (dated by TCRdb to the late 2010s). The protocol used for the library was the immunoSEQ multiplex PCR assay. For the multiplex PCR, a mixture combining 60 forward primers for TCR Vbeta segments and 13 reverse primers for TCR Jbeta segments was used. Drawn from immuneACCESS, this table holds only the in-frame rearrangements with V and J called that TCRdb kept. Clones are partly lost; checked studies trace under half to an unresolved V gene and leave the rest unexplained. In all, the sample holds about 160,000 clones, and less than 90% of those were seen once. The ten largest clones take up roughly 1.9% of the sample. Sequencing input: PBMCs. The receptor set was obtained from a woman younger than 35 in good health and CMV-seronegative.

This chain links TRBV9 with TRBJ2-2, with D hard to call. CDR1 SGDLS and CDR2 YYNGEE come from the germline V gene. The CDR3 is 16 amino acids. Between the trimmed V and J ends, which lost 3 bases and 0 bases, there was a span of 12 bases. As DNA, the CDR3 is TGTGCCAGCAGCGGAAGTAGAGCCCCGAACACCGGGGAGCTGTTTTTT. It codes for CASSGSRAPNTGELFF. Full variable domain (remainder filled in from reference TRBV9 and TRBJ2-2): DSGVTQTPKHLITATGQRVTLRCSPRSGDLSVYWYQQSLDQGLQFLIQYYNGEERAKGNILERFSAQQFPDLHSELNLSSLELGDSALYFCASSGSRAPNTGELFFGEGSRLTVL.

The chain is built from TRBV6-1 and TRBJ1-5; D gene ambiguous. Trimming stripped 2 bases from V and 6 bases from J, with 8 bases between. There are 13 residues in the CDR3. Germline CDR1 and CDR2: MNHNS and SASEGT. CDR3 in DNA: TGTGCCAGCAGTGAATTTGAGCGTCAGCCCCAGCATTTT. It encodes CASSEFERQPQHF.

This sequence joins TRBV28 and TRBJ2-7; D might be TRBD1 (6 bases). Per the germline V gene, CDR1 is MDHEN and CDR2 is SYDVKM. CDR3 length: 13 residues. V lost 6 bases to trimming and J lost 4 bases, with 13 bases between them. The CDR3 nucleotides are TGTGCCAGCAGGGGGGCTACCGAGTACGAGCAGTACTTC. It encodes CASRGATEYEQYF. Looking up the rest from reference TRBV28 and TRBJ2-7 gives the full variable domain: DVKVTQSSRYLVKRTGEKVFLECVQDMDHENMFWYRQDPGLGLRLIYFSYDVKMKEKGDIPEGYSVSREKKERFSLILESASTNQTSMYLCASRGATEYEQYFGPGTRLTVT.

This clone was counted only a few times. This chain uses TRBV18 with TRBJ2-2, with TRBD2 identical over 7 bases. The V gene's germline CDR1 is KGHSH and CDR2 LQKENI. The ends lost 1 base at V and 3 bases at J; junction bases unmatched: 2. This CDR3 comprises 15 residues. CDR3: CASSPRLADTGELFF. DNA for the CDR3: TGTGCCAGCTCACCACGGCTAGCGGACACCGGGGAGCTGTTTTTT. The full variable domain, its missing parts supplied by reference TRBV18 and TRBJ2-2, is NAGVMQNPRHLVRRRGQEARLRCSPMKGHSHVYWYRQLPEEGLKFMVYLQKENIIDESGMPKERFSAEFPKEGPSILRIQQVVRGDSAAYFCASSPRLADTGELFFGEGSRLTVL.

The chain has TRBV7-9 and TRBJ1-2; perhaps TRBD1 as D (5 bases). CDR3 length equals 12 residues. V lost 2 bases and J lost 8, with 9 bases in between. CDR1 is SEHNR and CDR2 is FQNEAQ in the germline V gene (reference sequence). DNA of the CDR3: TGTGCCAGCAGCTTACCAGGGCGGGGCTACACCTTC. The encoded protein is CASSLPGRGYTF.

The CDR3 sequence: CASSLVQKNTEAFF. The DNA of the CDR3 is TGTGCCAGCAGCTTAGTACAGAAGAACACTGAAGCTTTCTTT. The chain recombines TRBV11-2 with TRBJ1-1, with D unclear. CDR1 is SGHAT, CDR2 FQNNGV, per germline. This CDR3 region has 14 residues. V lost 1 base and J 1 base, leaving 7 bases between the germline ends.

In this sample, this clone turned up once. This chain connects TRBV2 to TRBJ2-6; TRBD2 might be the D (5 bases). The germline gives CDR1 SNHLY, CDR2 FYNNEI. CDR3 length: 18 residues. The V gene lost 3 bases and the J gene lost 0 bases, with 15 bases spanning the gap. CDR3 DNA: TGTGCCAGCAGTGACCGCGAGGGCGGTTCCTCTGGGGCCAACGTCCTGACTTTC. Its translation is CASSDREGGSSGANVLTF.

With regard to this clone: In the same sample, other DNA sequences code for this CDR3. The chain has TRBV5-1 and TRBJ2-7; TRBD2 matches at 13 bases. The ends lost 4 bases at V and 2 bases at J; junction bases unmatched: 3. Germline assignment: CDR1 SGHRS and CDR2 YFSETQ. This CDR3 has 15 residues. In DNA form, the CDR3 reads TGCGCCAGCAGCCCCGGGACTAGCGGGACCTACGAGCAGTACTTC. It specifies CASSPGTSGTYEQYF.

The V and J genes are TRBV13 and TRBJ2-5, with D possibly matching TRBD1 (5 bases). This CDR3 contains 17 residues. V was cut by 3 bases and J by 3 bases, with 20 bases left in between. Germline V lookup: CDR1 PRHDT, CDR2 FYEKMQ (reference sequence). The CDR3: CASSFVRGRDPEETQYF. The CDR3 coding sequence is TGTGCCAGCAGCTTTGTTAGAGGCAGGGATCCTGAAGAGACCCAGTACTTC.

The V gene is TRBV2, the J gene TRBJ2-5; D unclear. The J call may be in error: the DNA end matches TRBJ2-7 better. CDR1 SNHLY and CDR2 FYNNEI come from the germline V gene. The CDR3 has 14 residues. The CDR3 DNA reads TGTGCCAGCAGTGGAAGTAGCTACGCTCACGAGCAGTACTTC. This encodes CASSGSSYAHEQYF.

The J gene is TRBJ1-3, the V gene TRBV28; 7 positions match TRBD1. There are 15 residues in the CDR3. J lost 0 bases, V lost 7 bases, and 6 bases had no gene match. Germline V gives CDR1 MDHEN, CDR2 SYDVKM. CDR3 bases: TGTGCCAGCACCCTAGGGACAGTCTCTGGAAACACCATATATTTT. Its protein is CASTLGTVSGNTIYF.

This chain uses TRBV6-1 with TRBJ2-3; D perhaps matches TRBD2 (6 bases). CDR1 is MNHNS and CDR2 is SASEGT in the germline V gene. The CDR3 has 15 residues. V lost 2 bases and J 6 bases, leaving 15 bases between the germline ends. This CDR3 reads CASSEKEGITDTQYF. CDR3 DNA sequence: TGTGCCAGCAGTGAAAAGGAGGGGATCACTGATACGCAGTATTTT.